This TCR beta chain was found in a study of cytotoxic CD8 clonotypes in ibrutinib-treated CLL. Overall study context: Response samples were obtained once patients had received a median approximately 11 months of treatment, range 6 to 36. Study results and caveats: A rise in clonality was seen at ibrutinib response, and a fall back toward baseline was seen at progression.

Germline V gene data show CDR1 as MNHEY and CDR2 as SMNVEV (reference sequence). Trimming cost V 6 bases and J 6 bases, with 12 bases left between them. The CDR3 totals 12 residues. This table comes from immunoSEQ multiplex PCR, and its TCRdb copy is limited to in-frame clones, with some not included. Among 120,000 to 150,000 clones listed, around 77% were seen once. On this clone itself: The antigen remains undetermined.

Sequenced here: PBMCs, sampled after 12 months of ibrutinib treatment. The TCR sequence derives from a human donor with chronic lymphocytic leukemia. This rearrangement joins TRBV27 to TRBJ2-7, with D possibly TRBD1 on 6 matching bases. The CDR3 DNA is TGTGCCAGCAGATTTGAAGGGGGCGAGCAGTACTTC. Protein product: CASRFEGGEQYF.